The next 9 T cell receptor beta chains were all read from a single sample in a study of blood T cell repertoires in COVID-19. Clones were sequenced by immunoSEQ multiplex PCR, and TCRdb holds only the in-frame ones, with some missing. The data contain tens of thousands of clones, over 70% of them singletons. Source material: peripheral blood. The receptors derive from a man aged 45-60 years with active COVID-19.

This rearrangement joins TRBV19 to TRBJ2-7, with TRBD1 matching 8 bases. Per the germline V gene, CDR1 is LNHDA and CDR2 is SQIVND (reference sequence). The J segment lost 5 bases and the V segment lost 5 bases, leaving 11 bases of the junction unmatched. The CDR3 has 15 residues. The CDR3 region is CASSDLDRADDEQYF. The CDR3 nucleotides are TGTGCCAGTAGTGATCTGGACAGGGCCGATGACGAGCAGTACTTC.

The chain has TRBV18 and TRBJ2-7; no definite D call. CDR1 KGHSH and CDR2 LQKENI come from the germline V gene. Deletions cut 4 bases from V and 0 bases from J, with 13 bases between. The CDR3 is 15 residues long. CDR3 nucleotide sequence: TGTGCCAGCTCACATAGTGAGGTCGGCTCCTACGAGCAGTACTTC. It specifies CASSHSEVGSYEQYF.

The rearrangement uses TRBV14 and TRBJ2-6; D not resolved. This CDR3 spans 16 amino acids. Trimming stripped 3 bases from V and 0 bases from J, with 9 bases between. The germline V gene encodes CDR1 SGHDN and CDR2 FVKESK. In DNA form, the CDR3 reads TGTGCCAGCAGCCAGTACATGGCCTCTGGGGCCAACGTCCTGACTTTC. Translating it yields CASSQYMASGANVLTF. Full variable domain (rest looked up from reference TRBV14 and TRBJ2-6): EAGVTQFPSHSVIEKGQTVTLRCDPISGHDNLYWYRRVMGKEIKFLLHFVKESKQDESGMPNNRFLAERTGGTYSTLKVQPAELEDSGVYFCASSQYMASGANVLTFGAGSRLTVL.

This clone was seen once. This chain joins TRBV4-1 and TRBJ2-3, with 7 bases that match TRBD2. V was pared by 0 bases and J by 2 bases, with 5 bases of the junction left unmatched. There are 16 residues in the CDR3. The germline CDR1 and CDR2 sequences are MGHRA and YSYEKL. Here the CDR3 reads CASSQDTGTTTDTQYF. The CDR3 DNA reads TGCGCCAGCAGCCAAGACACCGGGACTACCACAGATACGCAGTATTTT.

The rearrangement links TRBV18 to TRBJ2-2; 7 positions agree with TRBD2. CDR1 and CDR2 from the germline V gene are KGHSH and LQKENI. The CDR3 totals 14 residues. Trimming at V came to 5 bases and at J to 7 bases, leaving 7 bases not matched to a gene. The CDR3 is CASSYSSGVGELFF. As DNA, the CDR3 is TGTGCCAGCTCATACTCTAGCGGTGTCGGGGAGCTGTTTTTT.

The chain carries TRBV28 and TRBJ2-7, with D perhaps matching TRBD1 (6 bases). The CDR3 consists of 14 residues. With 2 bases removed from V and 3 bases from J, the gap between germline ends came to 11 bases. The V gene's germline CDR1 is MDHEN and CDR2 SYDVKM. CDR3 sequence reads: CASSLPDSHYEQYF. As DNA, the CDR3 is TGTGCCAGCAGTTTACCGGACAGCCACTACGAGCAGTACTTC.

This clone appeared a few times. J is TRBJ2-1 and V is TRBV6-5; 8 bases are shared with TRBD1. This CDR3 region has 15 residues. Germline-derived CDR1 and CDR2 are MNHEY and SVGAGI. The J segment lost 8 bases and the V segment lost 0 bases, leaving 6 bases of the junction unmatched. CDR3: CASSYSPVRGHEQFF. CDR3 coding DNA: TGTGCCAGCAGTTACTCCCCAGTCAGGGGGCATGAGCAGTTCTTC.

This chain joins TRBV7-9 and TRBJ1-6, with a weak D call TRBD1 (6 bases). Trimming stripped 6 bases from V and 6 bases from J, with 15 bases between. The CDR3 loop spans 15 amino acids. The V gene's germline CDR1 is SEHNR and CDR2 FQNEAQ (reference sequence). The CDR3 region has the DNA TGTGCCAGCAGGCCAAGACAGGCCCTTAATTCACCCCTCCACTTT. Translated, it gives CASRPRQALNSPLHF.

J is TRBJ2-7 and V is TRBV5-5; 7 bases line up with TRBD1. With 2 bases clipped from V and 6 bases from J, the junction kept 14 bases outside the gene matches. The CDR3 contains 16 residues. Germline loops: CDR1 SGHKS, CDR2 YYEKEE (reference sequence). CDR3: CASSFLGGPRIPEQYF. The DNA for the CDR3 is TGTGCCAGCAGCTTTCTAGGGGGCCCGAGGATTCCCGAGCAGTACTTC.